What follows is one T cell receptor (beta chain) and its context. Its antigen is still unknown. Both 60 Vbeta primers and 13 Jbeta primers went into the PCR. Assay used: immunoSEQ multiplex PCR; TCRdb lists only in-frame clones, some missing. This repertoire shows 70,000 to 95,000 clones, around 79% found once; its top ten account for under 15%. The sample originates from a study of cytomegalovirus exposure and HLA in healthy donors. Broader study findings: Per published accounts, TCR beta sequences correctly predicted the HLA-A and HLA-B alleles of most subjects.

CDR1 is SQVTM, CDR2 ANQGSEA, per germline. The CDR3 extends over 13 amino acids. The V end was cut by 6 bases, the J end by 4 bases, with 12 bases between. The sequencing sample was made of PBMCs. The chain couples TRBV29-1 to TRBJ2-2; possibly TRBD2 for D (5 bases). This TCR derives from a human donor in good health. The CDR3 sequence: CSVNRDPTGELFF. The CDR3 DNA sequence: TGCAGCGTGAACCGGGATCCCACCGGGGAGCTGTTTTTT.